This T cell receptor beta chain appears in the sequencing data of a study of blood T cell repertoires in COVID-19. On the study more broadly: The study drew acute and convalescent COVID-19 samples from the United States, Italy and Spain. Sources were T cells, B-cell-depleted T cells, or PBMCs; the material itself was cDNA or gDNA.

V lost 3 bases and J 5 bases, leaving 17 bases between the germline ends. This CDR3 spans 15 amino acids. CDR1 and CDR2 from the germline V gene are SGHNT and YYREEE (reference sequence). This clone was detected once. Original methodology: Estimation of nucleated cell counts relied on the amplification of reference gene primers. TCRdb's copy holds only in-frame clones and misses some; the assay was immunoSEQ multiplex PCR. Clone size and the V and J calls come from that table; the DNA yielded D and trimming. The table lists some 100,000 clones, 80% to 90% of them singletons. Material for sequencing was peripheral blood. This sequence joins TRBV5-4 and TRBJ2-5; D perhaps matches TRBD2 (6 bases). The receptor's source is a woman over 75 with active COVID-19. In DNA form, the CDR3 reads TGTGCCAGCAGCTGGGGACTTAAAGGGGCGGAGACCCAGTACTTC. Its translation is CASSWGLKGAETQYF.